This TCR beta chain comes out of a study of T cell repertoires in cytomegalovirus infection. CDR1 is MNHNY and CDR2 is SVGAGI in the germline V gene (reference sequence). CDR3 length: 14 amino acids. Trimming removed 6 bases at V and 4 bases at J, with 16 bases between. TCRdb itself ran the reads through MiXCR, one entry per CDR3 protein. The data show hundreds of thousands of distinct CDR3 sequences, with approximately 34% seen just once and under 3% held by the top ten. The chain couples TRBV6-6 to TRBJ2-7, with D unclear. The source is a human donor in good health (CMV status not recorded). Some clones in this sample may be carry-over from other donors' samples. The sample comprised PBMCs. Written as DNA, the CDR3 is TGTGCCAGCAGCTTAACCGGCCCCTTTTACGAGCAGTACTTC. Protein product: CASSLTGPFYEQYF.